This T cell receptor beta chain derives from a study of Ad26.COV2.S vaccination and SARS-CoV-2 variants. About the study: Each vaccinee took Ad26.COV2.S intramuscularly, once or twice 56 days apart. Findings of the study overall: Reportedly, after vaccination the spike-specific CD8+ and CD4+ T cell responses displayed substantial breadth. Possible underestimation of total T cell responses by the TCR breadth and depth analyses was noted.

Regarding this clone: Its antigen is as yet unknown.

Treatment specified: over 15 received Ad26.COV2.S at low or high dose, single or two shots; a few received placebo; per-sample allocation not given. Specimen acquisition occurred on day 63 following the initial vaccine or placebo injection. Vaccination employed an Ad26 vector expressing the Wuhan-strain SARS-CoV-2 spike. The data were produced by immunoSEQ multiplex PCR, yet TCRdb's version contains in-frame clones alone and is incomplete. Of 300,000 to 350,000 clones listed, approximately 90% are singletons. The CDR3 has 17 residues. Looked up from germline, CDR1 is LNHDA and CDR2 is SQIVND (reference sequence). J gave up 7 bases and V 5 bases, and 13 bases lay outside the gene matches.

The starting material was peripheral blood, obtained in a trial of Ad26.COV2.S vaccine versus placebo. The chain joins TRBV19 to TRBJ2-1, with 11 bases identical to TRBD2. The receptor comes from a person aged 18-65 years who received the Ad26.COV2.S COVID-19 vaccine or a placebo. CDR3 protein: CASSPLSGTSGENEQFF. As DNA, the CDR3 is TGTGCCAGTAGTCCCCTCTCGGGGACTAGCGGAGAAAATGAGCAGTTCTTC.